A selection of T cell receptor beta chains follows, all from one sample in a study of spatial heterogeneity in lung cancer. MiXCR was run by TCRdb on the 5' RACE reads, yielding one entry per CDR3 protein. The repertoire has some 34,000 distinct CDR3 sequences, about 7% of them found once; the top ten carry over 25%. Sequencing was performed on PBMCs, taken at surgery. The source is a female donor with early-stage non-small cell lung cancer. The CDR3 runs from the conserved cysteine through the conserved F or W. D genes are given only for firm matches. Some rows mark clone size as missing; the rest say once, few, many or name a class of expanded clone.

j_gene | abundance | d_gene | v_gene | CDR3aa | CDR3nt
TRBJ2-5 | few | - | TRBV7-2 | CASSVQGGQETQYF | TGTGCCAGCAGCGTACAGGGCGGCCAAGAGACCCAGTACTTC
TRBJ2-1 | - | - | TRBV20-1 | CSARDPGRNGDEQFF | TGCAGTGCTAGAGATCCCGGGAGAAATGGAGATGAGCAGTTCTTC
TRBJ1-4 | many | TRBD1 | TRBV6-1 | CASRETGTYLASVKLFF | TGTGCCAGCAGAGAGACAGGGACGTACTTGGCTTCTGTGAAACTGTTTTTT
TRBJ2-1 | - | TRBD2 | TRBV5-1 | CASSSGPIAGDYNEQFF | TGCGCCAGCAGCTCGGGCCCCATAGCGGGGGATTACAATGAGCAGTTCTTC
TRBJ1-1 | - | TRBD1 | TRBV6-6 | CASSSYPTGGIVAEAFF | TGTGCCAGCAGTAGCTATCCGACAGGGGGGATCGTTGCTGAAGCTTTCTTT
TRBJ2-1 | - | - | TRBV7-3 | CASSQGSYNEQFF | TGTGCCAGCAGCCAGGGATCGTACAATGAGCAGTTCTTC
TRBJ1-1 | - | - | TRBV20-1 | CSARGVFTEAFF | TGCAGTGCTAGAGGGGTTTTTACTGAAGCTTTCTTT
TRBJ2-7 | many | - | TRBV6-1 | CASSEAEGSWAMRGF | TGTGCCAGCAGTGAAGCGGAGGGCTCCTGGGCCATGAGGGGCTTC
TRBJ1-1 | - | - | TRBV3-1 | CASSQAGPTEAFF | TGTGCCAGCAGCCAAGCAGGGCCCACTGAAGCTTTCTTT
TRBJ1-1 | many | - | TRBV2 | CASSVMSEAFF | TGTGCCAGCAGTGTAATGTCTGAAGCTTTCTTT
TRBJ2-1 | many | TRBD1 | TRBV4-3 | CASSQVHRGIYNEQFF | TGCGCCAGCAGCCAAGTCCACAGGGGGATTTACAATGAGCAGTTCTTC
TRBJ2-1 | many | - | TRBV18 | CASSTGTDYNEQFF | TGTGCCAGCTCGACAGGAACTGACTACAATGAGCAGTTCTTC
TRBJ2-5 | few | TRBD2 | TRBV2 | CASSDWRGTQETQYF | TGTGCCAGCAGTGATTGGCGGGGGACCCAAGAGACCCAGTACTTC
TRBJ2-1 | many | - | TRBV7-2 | CASSLSVGSSGNEQFF | TGTGCCAGCAGCTTATCGGTCGGGAGCTCGGGCAATGAGCAGTTCTTC
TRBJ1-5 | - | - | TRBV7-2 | CASGRSIGDNQPQHF | TGTGCCTCGGGACGATCGATCGGGGACAATCAGCCCCAGCATTTT